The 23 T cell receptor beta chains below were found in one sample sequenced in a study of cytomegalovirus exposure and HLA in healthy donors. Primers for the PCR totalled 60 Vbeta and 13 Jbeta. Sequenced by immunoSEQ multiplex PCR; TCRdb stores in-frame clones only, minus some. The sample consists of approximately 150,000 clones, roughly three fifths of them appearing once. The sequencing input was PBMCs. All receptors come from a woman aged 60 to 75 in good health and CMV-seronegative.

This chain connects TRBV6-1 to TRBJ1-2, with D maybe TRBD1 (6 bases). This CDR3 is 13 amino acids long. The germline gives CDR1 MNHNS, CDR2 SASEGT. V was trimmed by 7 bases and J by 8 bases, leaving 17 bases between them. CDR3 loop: CASISLWGGGYTF. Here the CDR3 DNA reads TGTGCCAGCATATCTTTGTGGGGGGGCGGCTACACCTTC.

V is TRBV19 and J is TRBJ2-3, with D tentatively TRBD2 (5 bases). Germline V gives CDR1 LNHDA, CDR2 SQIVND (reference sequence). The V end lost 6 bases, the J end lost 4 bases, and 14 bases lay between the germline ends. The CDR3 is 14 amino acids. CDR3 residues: CASRDGPAADTQYF. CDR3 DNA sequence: TGTGCCAGTAGAGACGGTCCAGCGGCAGATACGCAGTATTTT.

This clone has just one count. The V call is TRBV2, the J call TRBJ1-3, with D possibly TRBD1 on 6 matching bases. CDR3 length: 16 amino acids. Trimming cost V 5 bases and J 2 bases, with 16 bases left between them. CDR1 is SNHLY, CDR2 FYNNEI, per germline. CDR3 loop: CASSPSQGRTGNTIYF. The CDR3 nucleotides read TGTGCCAGCAGTCCCTCACAGGGACGCACTGGAAACACCATATATTTT.

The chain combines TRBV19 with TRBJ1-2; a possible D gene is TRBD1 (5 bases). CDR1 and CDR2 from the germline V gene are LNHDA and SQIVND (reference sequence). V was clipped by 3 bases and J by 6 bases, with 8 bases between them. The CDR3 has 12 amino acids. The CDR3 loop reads CASSMPRDGYTF. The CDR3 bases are TGTGCCAGTAGTATGCCCAGGGATGGCTACACCTTC.

The CDR3 DNA reads TGCGCCAGCAGCTTGAGTAGCGGGGTCACAGATACGCAGTATTTT. Its protein product is CASSLSSGVTDTQYF. The chain joins TRBV5-1 to TRBJ2-3; 8 positions agree with TRBD2. V lost 1 base, J lost 2 bases, and 3 bases stayed unmatched. The CDR3 loop spans 15 amino acids. Germline V gene data show CDR1 as SGHRS and CDR2 as YFSETQ.

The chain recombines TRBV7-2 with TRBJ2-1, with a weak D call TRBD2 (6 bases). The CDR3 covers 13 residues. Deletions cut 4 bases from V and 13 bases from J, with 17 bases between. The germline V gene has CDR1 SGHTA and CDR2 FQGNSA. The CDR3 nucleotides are TGTGCCAGCAGCTCACCCCTGGCGGGGCCTCAGTTCTTC. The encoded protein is CASSSPLAGPQFF.

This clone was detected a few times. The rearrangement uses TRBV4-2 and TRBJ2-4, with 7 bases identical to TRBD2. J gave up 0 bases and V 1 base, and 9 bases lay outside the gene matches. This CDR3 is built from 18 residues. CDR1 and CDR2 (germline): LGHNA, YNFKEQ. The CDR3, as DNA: TGTGCCAGCAGCCAAGCAGGGATCGGACTAGGAGCCAAAAACATTCAGTACTTC. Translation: CASSQAGIGLGAKNIQYF.

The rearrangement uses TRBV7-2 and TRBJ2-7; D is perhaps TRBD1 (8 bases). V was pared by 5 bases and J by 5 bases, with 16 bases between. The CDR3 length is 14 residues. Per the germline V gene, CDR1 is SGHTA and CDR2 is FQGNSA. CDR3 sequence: CASSTQGAGDEQYF. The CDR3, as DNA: TGTGCCAGCAGCACGCAGGGGGCGGGGGACGAGCAGTACTTC.

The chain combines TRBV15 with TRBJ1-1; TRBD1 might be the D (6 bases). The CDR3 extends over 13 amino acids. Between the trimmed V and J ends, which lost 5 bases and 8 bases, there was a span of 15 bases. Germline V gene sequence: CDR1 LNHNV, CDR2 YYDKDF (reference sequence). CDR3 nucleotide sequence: TGTGCCACCAGCGGGTTTTTCGGGACAGAAGCTTTCTTT. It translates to CATSGFFGTEAFF.

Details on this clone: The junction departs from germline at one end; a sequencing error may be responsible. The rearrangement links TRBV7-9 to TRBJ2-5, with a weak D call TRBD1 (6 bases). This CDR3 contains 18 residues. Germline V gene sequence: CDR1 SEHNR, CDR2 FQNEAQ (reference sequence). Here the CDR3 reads CSSSSLFNRERQQGTQYF. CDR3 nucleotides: TGTTCCAGCAGCTCCTTATTCAACAGGGAACGCCAACAAGGGACCCAGTACTTC.

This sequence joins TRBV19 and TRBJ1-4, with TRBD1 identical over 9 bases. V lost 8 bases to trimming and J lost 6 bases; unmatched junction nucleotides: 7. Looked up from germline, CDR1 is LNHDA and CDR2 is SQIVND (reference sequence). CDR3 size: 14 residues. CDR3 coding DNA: TGTGCCAGTGGGGACAGGGTGAGAGATGAAAAACTGTTTTTT. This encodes CASGDRVRDEKLFF.

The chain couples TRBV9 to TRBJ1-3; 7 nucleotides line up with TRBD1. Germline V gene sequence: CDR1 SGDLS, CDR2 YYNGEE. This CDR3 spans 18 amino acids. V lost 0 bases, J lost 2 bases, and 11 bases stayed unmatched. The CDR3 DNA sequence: TGTGCCAGCAGCGTAGGGTTGCAGGGGGAAGGTGCTGGAAACACCATATATTTT. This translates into CASSVGLQGEGAGNTIYF.

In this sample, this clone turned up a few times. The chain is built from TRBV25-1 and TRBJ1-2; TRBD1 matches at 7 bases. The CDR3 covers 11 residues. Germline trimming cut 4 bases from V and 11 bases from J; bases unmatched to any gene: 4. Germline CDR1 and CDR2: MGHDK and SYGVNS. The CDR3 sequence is CASSASTGYTF. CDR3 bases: TGTGCCAGCAGTGCTTCGACAGGGTACACCTTC.

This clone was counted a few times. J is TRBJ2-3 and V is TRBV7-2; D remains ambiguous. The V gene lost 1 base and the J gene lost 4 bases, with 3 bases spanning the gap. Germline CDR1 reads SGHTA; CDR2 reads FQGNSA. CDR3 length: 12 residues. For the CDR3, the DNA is TGTGCCAGCAGCTTAGAGCCAGATACGCAGTATTTT. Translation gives CASSLEPDTQYF.

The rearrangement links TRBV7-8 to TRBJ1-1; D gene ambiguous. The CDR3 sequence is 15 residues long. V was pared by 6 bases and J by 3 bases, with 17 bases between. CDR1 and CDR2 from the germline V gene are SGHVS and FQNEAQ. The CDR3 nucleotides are TGTGCCAGCAGTCCTTTCCGGCGGAGGTACACTGAAGCTTTCTTT. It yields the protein CASSPFRRRYTEAFF.

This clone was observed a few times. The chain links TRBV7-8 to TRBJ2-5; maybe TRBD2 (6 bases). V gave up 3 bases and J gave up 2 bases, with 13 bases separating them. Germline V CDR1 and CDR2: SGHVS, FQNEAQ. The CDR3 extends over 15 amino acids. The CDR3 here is CASSLGGSKQETQYF. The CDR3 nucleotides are TGTGCCAGCAGCTTGGGGGGTAGCAAACAAGAGACCCAGTACTTC.

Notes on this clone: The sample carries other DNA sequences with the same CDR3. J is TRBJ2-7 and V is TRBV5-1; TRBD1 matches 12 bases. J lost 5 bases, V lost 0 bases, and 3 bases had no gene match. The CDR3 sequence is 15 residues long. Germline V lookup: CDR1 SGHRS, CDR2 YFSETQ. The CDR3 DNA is TGCGCCAGCAGCTTGGCGGGGACAGGGGGCGACGAGCAGTACTTC. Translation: CASSLAGTGGDEQYF.

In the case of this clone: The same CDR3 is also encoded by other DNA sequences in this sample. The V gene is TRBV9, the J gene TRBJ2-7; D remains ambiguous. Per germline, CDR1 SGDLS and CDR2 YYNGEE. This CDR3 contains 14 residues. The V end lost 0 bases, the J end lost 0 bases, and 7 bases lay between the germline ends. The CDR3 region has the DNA TGTGCCAGCAGCGTAGGCCCGAGCTCCTACGAGCAGTACTTC. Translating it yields CASSVGPSSYEQYF.

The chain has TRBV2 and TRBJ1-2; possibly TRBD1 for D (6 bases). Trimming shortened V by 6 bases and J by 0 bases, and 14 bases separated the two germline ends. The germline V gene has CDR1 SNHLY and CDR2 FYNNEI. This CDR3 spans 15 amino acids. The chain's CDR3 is CASRAGTTSNYGYTF. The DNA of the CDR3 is TGTGCCAGCAGAGCCGGGACAACTTCTAACTATGGCTACACCTTC.

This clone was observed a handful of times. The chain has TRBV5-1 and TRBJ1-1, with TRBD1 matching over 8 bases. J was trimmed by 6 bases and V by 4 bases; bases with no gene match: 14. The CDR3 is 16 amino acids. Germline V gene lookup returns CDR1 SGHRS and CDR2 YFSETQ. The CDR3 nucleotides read TGCGCCAGCAGCAACCGGGACAGGACCCTTAGGGCTGAAGCTTTCTTT. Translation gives CASSNRDRTLRAEAFF.

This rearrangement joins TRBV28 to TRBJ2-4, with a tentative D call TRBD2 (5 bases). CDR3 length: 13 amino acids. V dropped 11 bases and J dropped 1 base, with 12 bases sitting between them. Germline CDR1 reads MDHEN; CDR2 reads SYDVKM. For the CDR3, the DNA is TGTGCCCCGAGGGTTAACGCCAAAAACATTCAGTACTTC. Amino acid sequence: CAPRVNAKNIQYF.

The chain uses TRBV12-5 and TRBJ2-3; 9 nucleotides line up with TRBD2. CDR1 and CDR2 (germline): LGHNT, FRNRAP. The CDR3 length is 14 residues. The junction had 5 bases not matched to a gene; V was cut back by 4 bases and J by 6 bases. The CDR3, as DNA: TGTGCTAGTGGTTCTAGCGGGGCAGGCGATACGCAGTATTTT. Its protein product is CASGSSGAGDTQYF.

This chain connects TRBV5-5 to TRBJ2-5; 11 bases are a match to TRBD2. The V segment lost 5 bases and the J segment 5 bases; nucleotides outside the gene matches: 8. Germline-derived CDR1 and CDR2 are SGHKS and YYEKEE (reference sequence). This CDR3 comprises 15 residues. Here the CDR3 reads CASSRVAGGLETQYF. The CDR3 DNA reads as TGTGCCAGCAGTAGGGTAGCGGGGGGGCTGGAGACCCAGTACTTC.